Here is one T cell receptor beta chain with its context. This entry belongs to a study of shared clonotypes between healthy human individuals. J gave up 0 bases and V 5 bases, and 4 bases lay outside the gene matches. CDR3 length: 14 residues. Germline assignment: CDR1 SGHTA and CDR2 FQGNSA. Investigators spread the genomic DNA of each subset evenly over several immunoSEQ plates. TCRdb's table, derived via immunoSEQ multiplex PCR, lists solely in-frame clones and lacks some. The repertoire consists of about 2.2 million clones, with 80% to 95% occurring once and the leading ten covering about 1.7%. The naive CD8 subset, CD45RO-negative cells positively selected for CCR7, excluded terminally differentiated effector memory CD45RA+ cells.

V gene TRBV7-2 combines with J gene TRBJ2-7, with 7 nucleotides matching TRBD2. Sequencing was carried out using naive CD8+ T cells from PBMCs. The receptor's source is a man between 18 and 35 years old in good health. Some clones in this sample may be carry-over from other donors' samples. The CDR3 bases are TGTGCCAGCAGCACTAGCGTATCCTCCTACGAGCAGTACTTC. Amino acid sequence: CASSTSVSSYEQYF. The entire variable domain, with the rest obtained from reference TRBV7-2 and TRBJ2-7, is as follows: GAGVSQSPSNKVTEKGKDVELRCDPISGHTALYWYRQSLGQGLEFLIYFQGNSAPDKSGLPSDRFSAERTGGSVSTLTIQRTQQEDSAVYLCASSTSVSSYEQYFGPGTRLTVT.